The 12 T cell receptor beta chains in this list originate from one sample, sequenced in a study of molecular identifiers for immune sequencing clone quantification. MiXCR, run by TCRdb on the PCR reads, gives a single entry per CDR3 protein. The data show approximately 500,000 distinct CDR3 sequences, about 25% seen once. Sequencing input: naive CD8+ T cells from blood, with Jurkat cell RNA spiked in. The subset denotes: FACS-sorted CD8+CD4-CCR7+CD45RA+ naive T cells. The source of these receptors is a human donor in good health. Some libraries in this study had Jurkat cell RNA spiked in.

In regard to this clonotype: A clone one base away is much larger, so this may be a read error. The J gene is TRBJ1-1, the V gene TRBV4-3, with D unresolved. The CDR3 has 16 residues. In germline, CDR1 is LGHNA, CDR2 YSLEER. The CDR3 nucleotides read TGCGCCAGCAGCCCTACCCGGATGGCCGTGAACACTGGAGCTTTCTTT. Translation: CASSPTRMAVNTGAFF.

This clonotype was counted ten times or more. The V call is TRBV6-2 or TRBV6-3, the J call TRBJ2-7, with 8 nucleotides matching TRBD1. From germline, CDR1 is MNHEY and CDR2 SVGEGT. This CDR3 comprises 15 residues. The junction had 9 bases not matched to a gene; V was cut back by 6 bases and J by 2 bases. CDR3 residues: CASRTWTGPTYEQYF. The CDR3 DNA reads as TGTGCCAGCAGAACCTGGACAGGGCCGACCTACGAGCAGTACTTC.

This clonotype was detected ten times or more. This sequence joins TRBV19 and TRBJ1-5; D remains unclear. The CDR3 is 14 amino acids. In germline, CDR1 is LNHDA, CDR2 SQIVND (reference sequence). The V and J ends lost 1 base and 6 bases respectively, with 10 bases between them. The CDR3 spells CASSIGTLGQPQHF. As DNA, the CDR3 is TGTGCCAGTAGTATAGGGACCCTGGGTCAGCCCCAGCATTTT.

The rearrangement links TRBV6-2 or TRBV6-3 to TRBJ1-5; 12 nucleotides line up with TRBD1. The CDR3 is 18 amino acids. The V gene end was trimmed by 2 bases and the J gene end by 7 bases; junction bases not matched to a gene: 12. Germline CDR1 reads MNHEY; CDR2 reads SVGEGT. The DNA of the CDR3 is TGTGCCAGCAGTTACAGTGGGACAGGGGGCGCTTGGGGCCAGCCCCAGCATTTT. It codes for CASSYSGTGGAWGQPQHF.

The J gene is TRBJ1-2, the V gene TRBV12-3 or TRBV12-4; D is uncertain. The ends were cut back, 4 bases at V and 6 bases at J, with 18 bases in the middle. The CDR3 consists of 15 residues. The CDR3 DNA reads TGTGCCAGCAGTTCCCAAACAGAGGTATTCAATGGCTACACCTTC. Protein sequence: CASSSQTEVFNGYTF.

With regard to this clonotype: This may arise from a read error, as a much more abundant clone is one base away. V is TRBV7-2 and J is TRBJ2-5; TRBD1 aligns across 8 bases. V shed 5 bases, J shed 5 bases, and the junction held 13 bases outside the gene matches. Per the germline V gene, CDR1 is SGHTA and CDR2 is FQGNSA. The CDR3 is 16 residues long. CDR3 protein: CASSQGQGAVLETQYF. In DNA, the CDR3 is TGTGCCAGCAGCCAAGGCCAGGGGGCTGTTTTGGAGACCCAGTACTTC.

This clonotype occurred once. One base away lies a much larger clone, so this may be a sequencing read error. V is TRBV29-1 and J is TRBJ2-5; tentative D call: TRBD1 (6 bases). The CDR3 is 13 amino acids. Trimming pared 7 bases from V and 4 bases from J, leaving 16 bases between. CDR1 SQVTM and CDR2 ANQGSEA come from the germline V gene. CDR3: CSALRDNRETQYF. As DNA, the CDR3 is TGCAGCGCTCTCCGGGACAACCGAGAGACCCAGTACTTC.

This clonotype was detected a few times. The chain is built from TRBV24-1 and TRBJ2-7; D is undetermined. Germline loops: CDR1 KGHDR, CDR2 SFDVKD. This CDR3 is built from 12 residues. Trimming left V 5 bases short and J 7 bases short, with 11 bases between. The DNA of the CDR3 is TGTGCCACCAGTGTGAATGGGCGGGAGCAGTACTTC. As protein: CATSVNGREQYF.

A remark on this clonotype: Since a much larger clone is just one base distant, this may be a read error. This chain uses TRBV7-2 with TRBJ2-1; 12 nucleotides match TRBD2. The CDR3 extends over 17 amino acids. Per germline, CDR1 SGHTA and CDR2 FQGNSA. The CDR3 protein is CASSLDRLAGVYNEQSF. In nucleotides, the CDR3 is TGTGCCAGCAGCTTAGATCGACTAGCGGGAGTTTACAATGAGCAGTCCTTC.

This clonotype was counted a few times. This sequence joins TRBV11-2 and TRBJ2-5, with unresolved D. The germline V and J ends were trimmed by 0 bases and 4 bases, with 9 bases remaining between them. The CDR3 spans 14 residues. The V gene's germline CDR1 is SGHAT and CDR2 FQNNGV. DNA of the CDR3: TGTGCCAGCAGCTTAGATGCAGCGAGAGAGACCCAGTACTTC. Amino acids: CASSLDAARETQYF. The full variable domain, its missing parts supplied by reference TRBV11-2 and TRBJ2-5, is EAGVAQSPRYKIIEKRQSVAFWCNPISGHATLYWYQQILGQGPKLLIQFQNNGVVDDSQLPKDRFSAERLKGVDSTLKIQPAKLEDSAVYLCASSLDAARETQYFGPGTRLLVL.

A few counts support this clonotype. CDR3 sequence: CASSLVWAGDSNQPQHF. CDR3 nucleotides: TGTGCCAGCAGCTTGGTTTGGGCAGGCGATAGCAATCAGCCCCAGCATTTT. This sequence joins TRBV5-8 and TRBJ1-5; D is uncertain. The V end was cut by 0 bases, the J end by 0 bases, with 13 bases between. The CDR3 runs 17 residues. Germline CDR1 is SGHTS and CDR2 is YDEGEE.

This clonotype was found a few times. The chain is built from TRBV27 and TRBJ1-6, with D unresolved. Germline loops: CDR1 MNHEY, CDR2 SMNVEV (reference sequence). This CDR3 has 12 residues. Deletions cut 5 bases from V and 8 bases from J, with 7 bases between. The chain's CDR3 is CASSLTDSPLHF. DNA for the CDR3: TGTGCCAGCAGTCTCACGGATTCACCCCTCCACTTT.